This entry lists 23 T cell receptor beta chains sequenced from one sample in a study of T-cell memory formation after mild COVID-19. TCRdb reprocessed the 5' RACE reads with MiXCR, giving one entry per CDR3 protein. Of approximately 350,000 distinct CDR3 sequences in the sample, around 27% were seen once. The sequenced sample consisted of PBMCs or a T cell subset sorted from them (not recorded which). The receptors were gathered from an adult woman who had mild COVID-19 (a few samples of this study predate the infection). Cell type and time point are not known.

At least ten counts were recorded for this clonotype. Its ends do not fully match the called genes, so a read error is possible. The V and J genes are TRBV5-1 and TRBJ2-3, with 12 positions matching TRBD2. This CDR3 region has 15 residues. The germline V gene encodes CDR1 SGHRS and CDR2 YFSETQ. The CDR3 nucleotides are TGTGCCAGCAGTTTTACTAGCGGGGGGACAGATACGCAGTATTTT. Translated: CASSFTSGGTDTQYF.

This clonotype showed up just a few times. This chain joins TRBV5-1 and TRBJ2-5; 8 nucleotides line up with TRBD2. V dropped 6 bases and J dropped 3; count of bases not matched to a gene: 10. Germline loops: CDR1 SGHRS, CDR2 YFSETQ. This CDR3 spans 15 amino acids. The CDR3 is CASTLATSGKETQYF. The CDR3 DNA sequence: TGCGCCAGCACCCTTGCTACTAGCGGAAAAGAGACCCAGTACTTC.

Here the CDR3 DNA reads TGTGCCAGCAGTTACCCGGGACTAGCGGAGCGGAGCACAGATACGCAGTATTTT. Protein product: CASSYPGLAERSTDTQYF. V usage is TRBV6-2 or TRBV6-3 and J usage is TRBJ2-3; 11 bases are a match to TRBD2. The CDR3 extends over 18 amino acids. Germline assignment: CDR1 MNHEY and CDR2 SVGEGT. With 2 bases clipped from V and 0 bases from J, the junction kept 7 bases outside the gene matches.

This chain joins TRBV20-1 and TRBJ1-4; no definite D call. Germline V gives CDR1 DFQATT, CDR2 SNEGSKA (reference sequence). V was clipped by 3 bases and J by 7 bases, with 18 bases between them. CDR3 length equals 15 residues. CDR3 sequence (DNA): TGCAGTGCTAGGGGTCTGTTGAGAGACGGTGAAAAACTGTTTTTT. Encoded protein: CSARGLLRDGEKLFF.

This clonotype was seen more than once but under ten times. The chain has TRBV5-1 and TRBJ1-1; D not certain. Germline lookup yields CDR1 SGHRS and CDR2 YFSETQ. This CDR3 contains 14 residues. Trimming took off 4 bases at V and 7 bases at J, with 17 bases between the two ends. The chain's CDR3 is CASSHLGGRDEAFF. The CDR3 coding sequence is TGCGCCAGCAGCCACTTGGGAGGAAGGGATGAAGCTTTCTTT.

The V and J genes are TRBV12-3 or TRBV12-4 and TRBJ1-1; 9 positions match TRBD1. CDR3 length: 17 residues. V gave up 5 bases and J gave up 0 bases; unmatched junction bases: 10. This CDR3 is CASSPDRGSQMNTEAFF. The CDR3 DNA reads TGTGCCAGCAGTCCGGACAGGGGAAGCCAGATGAACACTGAAGCTTTCTTT.

The J gene is TRBJ2-3, the V gene TRBV6-1; weak D call: TRBD2 (6 bases). The germline V gene has CDR1 MNHNS and CDR2 SASEGT. The CDR3 is made up of 15 amino acids. Trimming left V 2 bases short and J 2 bases short, with 11 bases between. CDR3 DNA: TGTGCCAGCAGTGAATGGGGACTTTCCACAGATACGCAGTATTTT. It codes for CASSEWGLSTDTQYF.

The rearrangement uses TRBV29-1 and TRBJ2-1; D is unresolved. V was clipped by 0 bases and J by 2 bases, with 11 bases between them. The CDR3 is 15 residues long. Germline V gene lookup returns CDR1 SQVTM and CDR2 ANQGSEA. The DNA of the CDR3 is TGCAGCGTTGAAGATTTGGCAGGTCCCTACAATGAGCAGTTCTTC. Its protein product is CSVEDLAGPYNEQFF.

This clonotype was counted many times. CDR3 sequence: CASSQVNPSPDTQYF. The DNA of the CDR3 is TGCGCCAGCAGCCAAGTGAATCCGAGCCCAGATACGCAGTATTTT. The chain links TRBV4-1 to TRBJ2-3, with D unclear. V was clipped by 1 base and J by 4 bases, with 12 bases between them. The CDR3 extends over 15 amino acids. CDR1 is MGHRA and CDR2 is YSYEKL in the germline V gene.

V and J are TRBV20-1 and TRBJ2-7; D is perhaps TRBD1 (5 bases). The CDR3 sequence is 14 residues long. V gave up 0 bases and J gave up 3 bases, with 12 bases separating them. The germline CDR1 and CDR2 sequences are DFQATT and SNEGSKA (reference sequence). This chain's CDR3 is CSAREGRAIYEQYF. The CDR3 region has the DNA TGCAGTGCTAGAGAGGGCAGGGCCATCTACGAGCAGTACTTC.

This clonotype was seen a single time. The chain joins TRBV20-1 to TRBJ2-7; 7 bases fit TRBD1. This CDR3 is 17 amino acids long. Germline CDR1 is DFQATT and CDR2 is SNEGSKA (reference sequence). After removal of 0 bases from V and 2 bases from J, the junction contained 13 bases not matched to a gene. This CDR3 is CSARDHKLQGWTYEQYF. The CDR3 nucleotides read TGCAGTGCTAGAGACCATAAGCTACAGGGGTGGACCTACGAGCAGTACTTC.

V gene TRBV30 combines with J gene TRBJ2-3; D remains unclear. Looked up from germline, CDR1 is GTSNPN and CDR2 is SVGIG (reference sequence). The V and J ends lost 0 bases and 0 bases respectively, with 10 bases between them. CDR3 length: 15 residues. CDR3 bases: TGTGCCTGGAGTGTCCGGTTAACTAGCACAGATACGCAGTATTTT. Amino acids: CAWSVRLTSTDTQYF.

CDR3 in amino acids: CSASISGAGNTIYF. The CDR3 DNA reads as TGCAGTGCTAGTATATCAGGAGCTGGAAACACCATATATTTT. V usage is TRBV20-1 and J usage is TRBJ1-3; D is unresolved. This CDR3 comprises 14 residues. The germline V gene has CDR1 DFQATT and CDR2 SNEGSKA (reference sequence). V lost 3 bases and J lost 2, with 11 bases in between.

The chain has TRBV9 and TRBJ2-6, with D possibly matching TRBD2 (5 bases). CDR1 and CDR2 (germline): SGDLS, YYNGEE. The CDR3 runs to 18 residues. The V end lost 3 bases, the J end lost 1 base, and 17 bases lay between the germline ends. The CDR3 nucleotides read TGTGCCAGCAGCGACCCCCCGGGGTACACATCTGGGGCCAACGTCCTGACTTTC. It is translated as CASSDPPGYTSGANVLTF. The full variable domain, with the rest looked up from reference TRBV9 and TRBJ2-6, is DSGVTQTPKHLITATGQRVTLRCSPRSGDLSVYWYQQSLDQGLQFLIQYYNGEERAKGNILERFSAQQFPDLHSELNLSSLELGDSALYFCASSDPPGYTSGANVLTFGAGSRLTVL.

This clonotype was seen ten or more times. This chain connects TRBV4-3 to TRBJ2-5; D remains unclear. The CDR3 extends over 13 amino acids. Germline V gene sequence: CDR1 LGHNA, CDR2 YSLEER. Trimming took off 6 bases at V and 1 base at J, with 9 bases between the two ends. CDR3 loop: CASSPGGQETQYF. CDR3 DNA sequence: TGCGCCAGCAGTCCGGGTGGCCAAGAGACCCAGTACTTC.

This clonotype occurred a few times. The chain links TRBV7-9 to TRBJ1-3; no clear D. Germline CDR1 reads SEHNR; CDR2 reads FQNEAQ (reference sequence). The CDR3 has 16 residues. The V end lost 5 bases, the J end lost 0 bases, and 14 bases lay between the germline ends. The CDR3 sequence: CASSPHQRDSGNTIYF. The DNA for the CDR3 is TGTGCCAGCAGCCCCCACCAAAGGGACTCTGGAAACACCATATATTTT.

The rearrangement links TRBV18 to TRBJ2-3; tentatively, D is TRBD1 (5 bases). With 6 bases removed from V and 4 bases from J, the gap between germline ends came to 14 bases. CDR3 length: 14 amino acids. The germline V gene has CDR1 KGHSH and CDR2 LQKENI. The CDR3 nucleotides are TGTGCCAGCTCCCAGGGTTCGCGGTCAGATACGCAGTATTTT. Protein product: CASSQGSRSDTQYF.

This clonotype was counted only a few times. The V gene is TRBV7-6, the J gene TRBJ2-7; 11 bases are shared with TRBD2. V was clipped by 1 base and J by 5 bases; unmatched bases: 10. Germline CDR1 and CDR2: SGHVS and FNYEAQ. The CDR3 spans 17 residues. This chain's CDR3 is CASSLESALAGDHEQYF. The CDR3 DNA is TGTGCCAGCAGCTTAGAAAGTGCACTAGCGGGAGATCACGAGCAGTACTTC.

V gene TRBV20-1 combines with J gene TRBJ2-5; possibly TRBD2 for D (5 bases). With 6 bases removed from V and 10 bases from J, the gap between germline ends came to 21 bases. CDR1 is DFQATT, CDR2 SNEGSKA, per germline (reference sequence). CDR3 size: 13 residues. The CDR3 DNA follows: TGCAGTGCACACCTGGCGGTCGGCGGGTACCAGTACTTC. Its translation is CSAHLAVGGYQYF.

The chain links TRBV27 to TRBJ2-5; 12 bases fit TRBD2. This CDR3 is 18 amino acids long. V lost 0 bases, J lost 3 bases, and 8 bases stayed unmatched. In germline, CDR1 is MNHEY, CDR2 SMNVEV (reference sequence). CDR3 sequence reads: CASSLSPSGRAAKETQYF. The CDR3 coding sequence is TGTGCCAGCAGTTTATCGCCTAGCGGGAGGGCCGCAAAAGAGACCCAGTACTTC.

This clonotype was picked up a small number of times. The rearrangement links TRBV20-1 to TRBJ1-1; TRBD1 is a possible D gene (5 bases). Germline assignment: CDR1 DFQATT and CDR2 SNEGSKA (reference sequence). The CDR3 totals 14 residues. Trimming removed 5 bases at V and 2 bases at J, with 15 bases between. The CDR3 is CSAARGSQNTEAFF. CDR3 in DNA: TGCAGTGCTGCAAGGGGCTCCCAAAACACTGAAGCTTTCTTT.

The V gene is TRBV5-8, the J gene TRBJ1-1; TRBD1 matches 7 bases. CDR1 is SGHTS, CDR2 YDEGEE, per germline. V lost 1 base to trimming and J lost 7 bases; unmatched junction nucleotides: 10. The CDR3 is made up of 15 amino acids. The DNA of the CDR3 is TGTGCCAGCAGCTTGCTCGACAGGGCTATTGATGAAGCTTTCTTT. Translation: CASSLLDRAIDEAFF. Supplemented by reference TRBV5-8 and TRBJ1-1, the full variable domain reads EAGVTQSPTHLIKTRGQQATLRCSPISGHTSVYWYQQALGLGLQFLLWYDEGEERNRGNFPPRFSGRQFPNYSSELNVNALELEDSALYLCASSLLDRAIDEAFFGQGTRLTVV.

This clonotype was counted only a few times. The V call is TRBV6-6, the J call TRBJ1-6, with TRBD1 matching 12 bases. This CDR3 contains 15 residues. V lost 6 bases and J lost 9; bases outside the gene matches: 6. From germline, CDR1 is MNHNY and CDR2 SVGAGI (reference sequence). The CDR3 region has the DNA TGTGCCAGCAGCAAGGGACAGGGGGCGAGTTCACCCCTCCACTTT. Its translation is CASSKGQGASSPLHF.